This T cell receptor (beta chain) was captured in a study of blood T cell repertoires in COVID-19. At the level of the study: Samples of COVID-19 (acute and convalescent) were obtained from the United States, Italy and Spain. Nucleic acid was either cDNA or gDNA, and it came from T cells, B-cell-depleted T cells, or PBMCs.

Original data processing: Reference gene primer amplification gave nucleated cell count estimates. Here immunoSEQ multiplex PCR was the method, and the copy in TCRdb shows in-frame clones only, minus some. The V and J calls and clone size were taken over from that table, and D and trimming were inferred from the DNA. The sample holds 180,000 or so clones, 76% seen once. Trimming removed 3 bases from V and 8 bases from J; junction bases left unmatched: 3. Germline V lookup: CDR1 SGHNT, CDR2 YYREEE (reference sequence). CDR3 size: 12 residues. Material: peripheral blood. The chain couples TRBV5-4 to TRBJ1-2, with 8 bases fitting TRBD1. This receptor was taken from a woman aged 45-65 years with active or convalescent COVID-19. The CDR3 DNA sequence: TGTGCCAGCAGCTGGACAGGGAGCGGCTACACCTTC. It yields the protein CASSWTGSGYTF.